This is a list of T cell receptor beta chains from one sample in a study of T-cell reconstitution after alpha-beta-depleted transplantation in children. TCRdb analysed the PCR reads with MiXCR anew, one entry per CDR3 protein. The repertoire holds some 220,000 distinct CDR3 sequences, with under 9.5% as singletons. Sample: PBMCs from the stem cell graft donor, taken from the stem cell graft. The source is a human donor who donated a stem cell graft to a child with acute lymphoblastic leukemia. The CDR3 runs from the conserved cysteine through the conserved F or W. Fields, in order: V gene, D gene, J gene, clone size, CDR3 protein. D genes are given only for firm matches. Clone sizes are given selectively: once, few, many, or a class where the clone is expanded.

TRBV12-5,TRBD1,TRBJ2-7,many,CASGLAETGVWYEQYF
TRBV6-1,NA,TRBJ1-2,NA,CASLESGGGGYTF
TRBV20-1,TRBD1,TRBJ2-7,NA,CSARPLGTGGGGYEQYF
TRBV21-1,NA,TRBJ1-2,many,CASSKFFAGPYGYTF
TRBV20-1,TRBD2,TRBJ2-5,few,CSAYSPGLAGGRETQYF
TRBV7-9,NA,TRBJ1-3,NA,CASFSRNTIYF
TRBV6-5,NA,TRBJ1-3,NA,CASSYMISGNTIYF
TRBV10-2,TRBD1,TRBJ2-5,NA,CASSEASHRGPVETQYF
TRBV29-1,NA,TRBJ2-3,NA,CSVSLGTDTQYF
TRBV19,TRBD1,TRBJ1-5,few,CASSPGTGRSNQPQHF
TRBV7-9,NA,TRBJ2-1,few,CASSQGSIYNEQFF
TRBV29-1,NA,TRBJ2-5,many,CSVDQPQAQYF
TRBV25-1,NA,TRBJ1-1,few,CASSAPDPAAWNTEAFF
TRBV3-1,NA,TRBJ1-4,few,CASSQDQNEKLFF
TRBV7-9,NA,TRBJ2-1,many,CASSSPVGLNNEQFF
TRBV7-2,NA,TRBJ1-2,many,CASSLAQVGNYGYTF
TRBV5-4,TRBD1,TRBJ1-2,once,CASSLYSGQGVGYTF